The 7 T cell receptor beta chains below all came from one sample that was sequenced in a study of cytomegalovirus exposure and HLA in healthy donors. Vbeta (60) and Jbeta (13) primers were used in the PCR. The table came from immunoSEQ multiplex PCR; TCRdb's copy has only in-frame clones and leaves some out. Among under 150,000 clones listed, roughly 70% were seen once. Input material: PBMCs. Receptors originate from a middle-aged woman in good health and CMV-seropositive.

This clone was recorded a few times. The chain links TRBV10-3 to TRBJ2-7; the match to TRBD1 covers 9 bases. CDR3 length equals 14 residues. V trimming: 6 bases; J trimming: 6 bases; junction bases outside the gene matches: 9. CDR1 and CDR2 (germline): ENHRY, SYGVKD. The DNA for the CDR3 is TGTGCCATCAGCCCCGGGACAGGGACGTCCGAGCAGTACTTC. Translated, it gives CAISPGTGTSEQYF.

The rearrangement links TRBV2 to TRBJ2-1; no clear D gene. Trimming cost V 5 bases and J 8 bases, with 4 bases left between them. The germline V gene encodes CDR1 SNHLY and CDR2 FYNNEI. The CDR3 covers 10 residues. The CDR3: CASSTDEQFF. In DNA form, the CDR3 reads TGTGCCAGCAGTACGGATGAGCAGTTCTTC.

CDR3 protein: CASRERTYNEQFF. The DNA for the CDR3 is TGTGCCAGCAGGGAGAGGACCTACAATGAGCAGTTCTTC. The chain couples TRBV28 to TRBJ2-1; no reliable D call. CDR3 size: 13 residues. V was shortened by 6 bases and J by 2 bases, with 8 bases between the two germline ends. The germline gives CDR1 MDHEN, CDR2 SYDVKM.

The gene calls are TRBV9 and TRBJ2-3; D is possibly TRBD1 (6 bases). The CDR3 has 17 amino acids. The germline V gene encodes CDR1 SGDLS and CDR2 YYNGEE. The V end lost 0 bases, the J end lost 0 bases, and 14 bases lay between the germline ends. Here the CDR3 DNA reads TGTGCCAGCAGCGTAGAGGAGGACAGTCCCAGCACAGATACGCAGTATTTT. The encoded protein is CASSVEEDSPSTDTQYF.

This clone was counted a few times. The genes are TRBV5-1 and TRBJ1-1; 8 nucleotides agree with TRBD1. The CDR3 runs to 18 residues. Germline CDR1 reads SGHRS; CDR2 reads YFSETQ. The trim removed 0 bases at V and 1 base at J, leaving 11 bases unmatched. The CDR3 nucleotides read TGCGCCAGCAGCTTGGCTTGGAATCCGACAGGGGCGAACACTGAAGCTTTCTTT. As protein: CASSLAWNPTGANTEAFF. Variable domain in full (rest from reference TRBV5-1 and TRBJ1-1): KAGVTQTPRYLIKTRGQQVTLSCSPISGHRSVSWYQQTPGQGLQFLFEYFSETQRNKGNFPGRFSGRQFSNSRSEMNVSTLELGDSALYLCASSLAWNPTGANTEAFFGQGTRLTVV.

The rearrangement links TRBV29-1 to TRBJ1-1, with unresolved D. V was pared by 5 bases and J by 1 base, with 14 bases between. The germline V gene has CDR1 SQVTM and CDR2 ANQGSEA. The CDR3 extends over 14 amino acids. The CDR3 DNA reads TGCAGCGTTAGAGAGGGCAGGCCGAACACTGAAGCTTTCTTT. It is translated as CSVREGRPNTEAFF.

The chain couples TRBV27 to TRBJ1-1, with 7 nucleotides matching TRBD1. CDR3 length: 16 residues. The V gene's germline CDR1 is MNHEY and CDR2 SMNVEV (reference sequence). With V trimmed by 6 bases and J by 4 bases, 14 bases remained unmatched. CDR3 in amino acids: CASSPRGRDGTTEAFF. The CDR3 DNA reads TGTGCCAGCAGCCCAAGGGGGCGCGACGGGACCACTGAAGCTTTCTTT.